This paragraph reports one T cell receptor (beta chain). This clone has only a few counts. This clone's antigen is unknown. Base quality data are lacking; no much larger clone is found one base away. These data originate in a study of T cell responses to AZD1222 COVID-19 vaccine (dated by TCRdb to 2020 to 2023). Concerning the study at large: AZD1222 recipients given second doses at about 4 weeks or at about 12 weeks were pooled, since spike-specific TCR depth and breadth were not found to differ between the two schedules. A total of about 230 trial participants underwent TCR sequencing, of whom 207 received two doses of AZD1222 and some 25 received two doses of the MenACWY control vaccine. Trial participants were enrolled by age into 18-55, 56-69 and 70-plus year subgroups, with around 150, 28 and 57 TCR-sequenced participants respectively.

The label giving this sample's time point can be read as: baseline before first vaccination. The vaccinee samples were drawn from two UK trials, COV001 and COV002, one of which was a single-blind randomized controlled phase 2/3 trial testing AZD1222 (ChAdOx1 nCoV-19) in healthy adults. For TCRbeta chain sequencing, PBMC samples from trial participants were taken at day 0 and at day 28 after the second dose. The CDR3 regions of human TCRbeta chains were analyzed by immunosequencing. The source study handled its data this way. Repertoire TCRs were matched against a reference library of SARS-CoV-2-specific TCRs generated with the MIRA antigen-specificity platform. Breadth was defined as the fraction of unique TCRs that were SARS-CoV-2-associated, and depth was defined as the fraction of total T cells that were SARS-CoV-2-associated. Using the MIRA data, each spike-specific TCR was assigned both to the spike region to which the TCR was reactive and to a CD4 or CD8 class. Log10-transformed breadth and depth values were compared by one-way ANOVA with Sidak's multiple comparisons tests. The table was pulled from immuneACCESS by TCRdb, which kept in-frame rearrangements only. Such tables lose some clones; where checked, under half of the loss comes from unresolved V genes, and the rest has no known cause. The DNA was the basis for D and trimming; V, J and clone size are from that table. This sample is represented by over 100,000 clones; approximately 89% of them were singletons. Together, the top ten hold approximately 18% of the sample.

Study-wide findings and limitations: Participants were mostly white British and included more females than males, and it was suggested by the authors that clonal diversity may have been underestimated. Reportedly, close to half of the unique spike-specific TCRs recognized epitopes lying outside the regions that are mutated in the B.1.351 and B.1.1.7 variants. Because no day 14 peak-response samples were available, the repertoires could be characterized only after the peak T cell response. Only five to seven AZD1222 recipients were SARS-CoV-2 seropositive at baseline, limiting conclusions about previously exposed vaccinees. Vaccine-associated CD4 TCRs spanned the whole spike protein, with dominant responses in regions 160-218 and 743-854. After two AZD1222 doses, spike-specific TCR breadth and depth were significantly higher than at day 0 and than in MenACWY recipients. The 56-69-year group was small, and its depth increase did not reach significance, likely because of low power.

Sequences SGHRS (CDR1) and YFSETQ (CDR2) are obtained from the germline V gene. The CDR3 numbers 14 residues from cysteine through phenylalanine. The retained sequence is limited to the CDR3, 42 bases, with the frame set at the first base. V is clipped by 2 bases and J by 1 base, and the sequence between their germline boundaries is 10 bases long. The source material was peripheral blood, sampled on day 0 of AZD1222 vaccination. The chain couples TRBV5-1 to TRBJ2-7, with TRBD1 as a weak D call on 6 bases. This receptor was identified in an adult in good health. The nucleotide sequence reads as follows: TGCGCCAGCAGCTTAGACAGGAATTCCTACGAGCAGTACTTC. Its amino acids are CASSLDRNSYEQYF.